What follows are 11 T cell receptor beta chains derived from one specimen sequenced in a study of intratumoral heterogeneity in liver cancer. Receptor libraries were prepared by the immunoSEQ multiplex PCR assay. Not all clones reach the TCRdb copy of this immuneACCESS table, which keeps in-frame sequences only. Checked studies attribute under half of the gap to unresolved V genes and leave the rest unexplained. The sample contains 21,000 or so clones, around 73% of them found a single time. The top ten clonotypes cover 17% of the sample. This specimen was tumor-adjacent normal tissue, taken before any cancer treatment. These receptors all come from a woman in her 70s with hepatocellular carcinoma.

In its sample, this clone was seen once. Written as DNA, the CDR3 is TGTGCCAGTAGAAATAGCGGGTCGAACACCGGGGAGCTGTTTTTT. This translates into CASRNSGSNTGELFF. This chain joins TRBV19 and TRBJ2-2, with 7 bases aligning to TRBD2. CDR1 and CDR2 (germline): LNHDA, SQIVND (reference sequence). V was clipped by 6 bases and J by 0 bases; unmatched bases: 4. There are 15 residues in the CDR3.

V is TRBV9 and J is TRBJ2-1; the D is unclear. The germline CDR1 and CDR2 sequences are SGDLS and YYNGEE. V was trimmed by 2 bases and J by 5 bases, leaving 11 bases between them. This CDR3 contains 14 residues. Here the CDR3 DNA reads TGTGCCAGCAGCGTGGCAGCAATCAACAATGAGCAGTTCTTC. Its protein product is CASSVAAINNEQFF.

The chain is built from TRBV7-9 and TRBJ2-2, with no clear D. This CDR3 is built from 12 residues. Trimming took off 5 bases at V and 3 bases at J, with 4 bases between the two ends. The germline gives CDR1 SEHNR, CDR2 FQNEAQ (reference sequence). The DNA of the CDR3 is TGTGCCAGCAGCCTCCACACCGGGGAGCTGTTTTTT. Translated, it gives CASSLHTGELFF.

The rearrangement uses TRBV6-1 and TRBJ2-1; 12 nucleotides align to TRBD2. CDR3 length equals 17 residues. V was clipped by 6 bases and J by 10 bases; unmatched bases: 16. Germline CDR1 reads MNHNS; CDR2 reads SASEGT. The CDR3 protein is CASSESWASGRAKEQFF. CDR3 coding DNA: TGTGCCAGCAGCGAAAGCTGGGCTAGCGGGAGGGCAAAAGAGCAGTTCTTC.

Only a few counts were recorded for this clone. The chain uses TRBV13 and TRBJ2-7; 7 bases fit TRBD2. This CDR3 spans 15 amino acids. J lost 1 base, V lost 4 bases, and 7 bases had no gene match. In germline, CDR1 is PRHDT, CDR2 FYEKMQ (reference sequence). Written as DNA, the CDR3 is TGTGCCAGCAGCTCACCATCCGGGGGGTCCTACGAGCAGTACTTC. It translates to CASSSPSGGSYEQYF.

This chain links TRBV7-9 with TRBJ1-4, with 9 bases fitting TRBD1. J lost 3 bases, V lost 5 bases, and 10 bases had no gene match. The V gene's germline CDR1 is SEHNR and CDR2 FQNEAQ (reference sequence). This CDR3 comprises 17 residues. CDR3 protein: CASSPGTGNDANEKLFF. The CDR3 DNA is TGTGCCAGCAGCCCCGGGACAGGGAATGATGCTAATGAAAAACTGTTTTTT.

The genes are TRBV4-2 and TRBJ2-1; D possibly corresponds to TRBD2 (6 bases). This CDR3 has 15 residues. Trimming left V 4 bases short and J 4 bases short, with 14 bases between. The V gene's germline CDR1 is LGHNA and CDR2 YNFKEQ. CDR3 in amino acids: CASSRGDSTYNEQFF. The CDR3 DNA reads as TGTGCCAGCAGCCGGGGGGACTCTACGTACAATGAGCAGTTCTTC.

For the CDR3, the DNA is TGTGCCAGTTGGACAGGGGGCAACTATGGCTACACCTTC. Its translation: CASWTGGNYGYTF. The V gene is TRBV28, the J gene TRBJ1-2, with 11 bases that match TRBD1. The V gene end was trimmed by 9 bases and the J gene end by 2 bases; junction bases not matched to a gene: 2. The CDR3 extends over 13 amino acids. The germline gives CDR1 MDHEN, CDR2 SYDVKM.

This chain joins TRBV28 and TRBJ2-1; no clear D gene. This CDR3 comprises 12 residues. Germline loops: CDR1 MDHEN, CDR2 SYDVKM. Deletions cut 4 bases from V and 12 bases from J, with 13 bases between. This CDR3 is CASSSQEYAQFF. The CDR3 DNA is TGTGCCAGCAGTTCGCAGGAGTATGCGCAGTTCTTC.

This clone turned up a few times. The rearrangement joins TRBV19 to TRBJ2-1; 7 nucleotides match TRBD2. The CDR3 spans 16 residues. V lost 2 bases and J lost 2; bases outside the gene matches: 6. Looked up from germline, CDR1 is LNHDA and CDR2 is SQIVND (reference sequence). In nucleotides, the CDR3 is TGTGCCAGTAGTATAAACAGCGGGGCAACCTACAATGAGCAGTTCTTC. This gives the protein CASSINSGATYNEQFF.

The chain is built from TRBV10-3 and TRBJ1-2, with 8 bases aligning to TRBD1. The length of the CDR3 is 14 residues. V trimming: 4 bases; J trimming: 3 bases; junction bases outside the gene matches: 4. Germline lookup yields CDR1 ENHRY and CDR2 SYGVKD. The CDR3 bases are TGTGCCATCAGTGGCAGGGGGCCACACTATGGCTACACCTTC. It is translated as CAISGRGPHYGYTF.